What follows are 25 T cell receptor beta chains derived from one specimen sequenced in a study of early T cells in non-severe SARS-CoV-2 infection. TCRdb re-called the 5' RACE reads through MiXCR, storing one row per CDR3 protein. The sample carries fewer than 100,000 distinct CDR3 sequences, roughly 9.4% recorded once. Material: whole blood. The receptors derive from an adult who was a healthcare worker with PCR-confirmed SARS-CoV-2 infection or an uninfected control (not recorded which).

Points on this clonotype: A much larger clone differs by one base, so this may be a read error. The chain joins TRBV15 to TRBJ2-2; TRBD1 matches 11 bases. CDR3 length: 15 amino acids. Germline values: CDR1 LNHNV, CDR2 YYDKDF (reference sequence). The CDR3 is CVTSLWTGGSGELFF. CDR3 in DNA: TGTGTCACCAGCCTCTGGACAGGGGGCTCCGGGGAGCTGTTTTTT.

The V gene is TRBV7-2, the J gene TRBJ1-4; 7 bases map to TRBD1. Per germline, CDR1 SGHTA and CDR2 FQGNSA. Trimming at V came to 5 bases and at J to 6 bases, leaving 6 bases not matched to a gene. This CDR3 contains 14 residues. The CDR3 region is CASSPSRGHEKLFF. The CDR3 DNA is TGTGCCAGCAGCCCGTCGAGGGGGCATGAAAAACTGTTTTTT.

This clonotype showed up many times. The chain recombines TRBV28 with TRBJ2-5; D may be TRBD2 (5 bases). The ends were cut back, 5 bases at V and 1 base at J, with 17 bases in the middle. Germline V lookup: CDR1 MDHEN, CDR2 SYDVKM. The CDR3 runs to 16 residues. CDR3 amino acids: CASSAHPLGLQETQYF. CDR3 in DNA: TGTGCCAGCAGTGCCCACCCCCTAGGACTCCAAGAGACCCAGTACTTC.

This clonotype was seen many times. This chain joins TRBV25-1 and TRBJ2-2; D is ambiguous. The CDR3 is made up of 13 amino acids. Germline V gives CDR1 MGHDK, CDR2 SYGVNS. Trimming took 4 bases from V and 6 from J, leaving 9 bases between them. CDR3 in DNA: TGTGCCAGCAGTGGGATAGGGCCCGGGGAGCTGTTTTTT. Its protein is CASSGIGPGELFF.

This clonotype was counted a few times. The V call is TRBV18, the J call TRBJ2-1; unclear D gene. This CDR3 comprises 15 residues. The V end lost 0 bases, the J end lost 3 bases, and 9 bases lay between the germline ends. In germline, CDR1 is KGHSH, CDR2 LQKENI. The CDR3 DNA is TGTGCCAGCTCACCACCGTCGGGTTTCTACAATGAGCAGTTCTTC. Residues: CASSPPSGFYNEQFF.

V and J are TRBV29-1 and TRBJ2-2, with 8 bases aligning to TRBD2. CDR3 length: 15 residues. With V trimmed by 5 bases and J by 2 bases, 7 bases remained unmatched. Germline V gene data show CDR1 as SQVTM and CDR2 as ANQGSEA. The CDR3 DNA reads TGCAGCGTTTCTCCACTAGCGGCAAACACCGGGGAGCTGTTTTTT. Protein product: CSVSPLAANTGELFF.

This clonotype was found many times. CDR3 sequence (DNA): TGCGCCAGCAGCCAAGAGGCGGCTAGCGGGATCAATGAGCAGTTCTTC. Its protein product is CASSQEAASGINEQFF. This sequence joins TRBV4-1 and TRBJ2-1; TRBD2 matches at 9 bases. Germline CDR1 MGHRA, CDR2 YSYEKL. After removal of 0 bases from V and 6 bases from J, the junction contained 6 bases not matched to a gene. This CDR3 contains 16 residues.

This clonotype was seen at least ten times. This chain links TRBV15 with TRBJ2-5, with D uncertain. The CDR3 spans 13 residues. Germline V gene lookup returns CDR1 LNHNV and CDR2 YYDKDF (reference sequence). The V end lost 0 bases, the J end lost 3 bases, and 5 bases lay between the germline ends. CDR3 in amino acids: CATSRDSEETQYF. CDR3 nucleotides: TGTGCCACCAGCAGAGACAGCGAAGAGACCCAGTACTTC.

This clonotype was picked up many times. The chain employs TRBV28 and TRBJ2-4, with D hard to call. The germline V gene encodes CDR1 MDHEN and CDR2 SYDVKM. V lost 6 bases and J 2 bases, leaving 11 bases between the germline ends. There are 14 residues in the CDR3. The CDR3 nucleotides read TGTGCCAGCAGGGCAGCCGTCTCCAAAAACATTCAGTACTTC. Protein: CASRAAVSKNIQYF.

This clonotype was found many times. V usage is TRBV2 and J usage is TRBJ2-2, with TRBD2 matching 11 bases. The CDR3 sequence is 14 residues long. V was clipped by 6 bases and J by 4 bases; unmatched bases: 1. Germline-derived CDR1 and CDR2 are SNHLY and FYNNEI. CDR3 residues: CASRGTSGTGELFF. The CDR3 DNA sequence: TGTGCCAGCAGAGGGACTAGCGGCACCGGGGAGCTGTTTTTT. The full variable domain, its missing parts supplied by reference TRBV2 and TRBJ2-2, is EPEVTQTPSHQVTQMGQEVILRCVPISNHLYFYWYRQILGQKVEFLVSFYNNEISEKSEIFDDQFSVERPDGSNFTLKIRSTKLEDSAMYFCASRGTSGTGELFFGEGSRLTVL.

This clonotype was counted many times. The chain joins TRBV28 to TRBJ2-5; 8 positions match TRBD1. CDR1 and CDR2 (germline): MDHEN, SYDVKM. There are 12 residues in the CDR3. Unmatched junction bases numbered 2, after V lost 4 bases and J lost 7 bases. In DNA form, the CDR3 reads TGTGCCAGCAGTTGGGACAGGCTGACCCAGTACTTC. Its protein product is CASSWDRLTQYF.

In its sample, this clonotype was seen a few times. The chain carries TRBV9 and TRBJ1-2; tentatively, D is TRBD1 (6 bases). The ends were cut back, 2 bases at V and 8 bases at J, with 22 bases in the middle. The germline gives CDR1 SGDLS, CDR2 YYNGEE. This CDR3 has 16 amino acids. CDR3 amino acids: CASSVGGAPSPMGYTF. The CDR3 DNA sequence: TGTGCCAGCAGCGTGGGGGGCGCTCCGAGCCCTATGGGCTACACCTTC.

This clonotype was counted a few times. This rearrangement joins TRBV28 to TRBJ2-7; D gene unclear. The germline gives CDR1 MDHEN, CDR2 SYDVKM. The ends were cut back, 7 bases at V and 2 bases at J, with 9 bases in the middle. The CDR3 totals 12 residues. This CDR3 reads CASTTEAYEQYF. The CDR3 coding sequence is TGTGCCAGCACAACCGAGGCCTACGAGCAGTACTTC.

Only a few counts were recorded for this clonotype. This chain joins TRBV10-2 and TRBJ2-7, with 7 nucleotides matching TRBD2. The junction had 7 bases not matched to a gene; V was cut back by 3 bases and J by 2 bases. The germline gives CDR1 WSHSY, CDR2 SAAADI. There are 15 residues in the CDR3. The CDR3 region has the DNA TGCGCCAGCAGTGAAGGGAGGGACGGTCCCTACGAGCAGTACTTC. Translating it yields CASSEGRDGPYEQYF.

CDR3 DNA sequence: TGTGCCAGCAGCTTAGCACCGCGGTCAGGCCAACCGGGCACCGGGGAGCTGTTTTTT. Amino acid sequence: CASSLAPRSGQPGTGELFF. This chain joins TRBV7-8 and TRBJ2-2; D is undetermined. In germline, CDR1 is SGHVS, CDR2 FQNEAQ. Trimming removed 0 bases at V and 4 bases at J, with 21 bases between. The CDR3 is made up of 19 amino acids.

The chain combines TRBV12-3 or TRBV12-4 with TRBJ2-7, with 9 nucleotides matching TRBD2. This CDR3 comprises 13 residues. The V gene end was trimmed by 5 bases and the J gene end by 5 bases; junction bases not matched to a gene: 4. The CDR3 here is CASSGLARNEQYF. The CDR3 region has the DNA TGTGCCAGCAGTGGACTAGCGAGGAACGAGCAGTACTTC.

The chain recombines TRBV6-6 with TRBJ2-7; the match to TRBD2 covers 8 bases. This CDR3 has 11 amino acids. Per the germline V gene, CDR1 is MNHNY and CDR2 is SVGAGI (reference sequence). The V gene end was trimmed by 6 bases and the J gene end by 8 bases; junction bases not matched to a gene: 3. CDR3 loop: CASSPGGKQYF. CDR3 bases: TGTGCCAGCAGCCCGGGAGGGAAGCAGTACTTC.

V and J are TRBV27 and TRBJ1-2; tentatively, D is TRBD1 (5 bases). The CDR3 runs 13 residues. Trimming removed 11 bases from V and 2 bases from J, with 15 bases in between. The germline CDR1 and CDR2 sequences are MNHEY and SMNVEV (reference sequence). The CDR3 DNA reads as TGTGCCGCAGGGCTTCCACTAAACTATGGCTACACCTTC. Translated, it gives CAAGLPLNYGYTF.

This clonotype occurred a few times. CDR3 nucleotides: TGCGCCAGCAGCCAAAATGTAGCGGCAGATACGCAGTATTTT. Amino acid sequence: CASSQNVAADTQYF. The V call is TRBV4-1, the J call TRBJ2-3; D might be TRBD2 (6 bases). V lost 2 bases to trimming and J lost 4 bases, with 10 bases between them. This CDR3 is built from 14 residues. Germline CDR1 reads MGHRA; CDR2 reads YSYEKL.

A few counts support this clonotype. The chain is built from TRBV10-3 and TRBJ1-2, with a weak D call TRBD1 (5 bases). This CDR3 contains 15 residues. Deletions cut 2 bases from V and 7 bases from J, with 17 bases between. Per the germline V gene, CDR1 is ENHRY and CDR2 is SYGVKD. The CDR3: CAISETRQHTSGYTF. CDR3 DNA: TGTGCCATCAGTGAGACCCGACAGCATACTTCTGGCTACACCTTC.

This clonotype showed up just a few times. CDR3: CASSGSGNLAKNIQYF. The CDR3 nucleotides are TGTGCCAGCAGCGGGTCCGGCAACCTAGCCAAAAACATTCAGTACTTC. The rearrangement links TRBV6-6 to TRBJ2-4; D call uncertain. V gave up 6 bases and J gave up 0 bases, with 15 bases separating them. This CDR3 comprises 16 residues. Germline CDR1 and CDR2: MNHNY and SVGAGI (reference sequence).

This clonotype was counted between two and nine times. The chain carries TRBV19 and TRBJ2-7; tentative D call: TRBD1 (6 bases). V shed 5 bases and J shed 4 bases, with 18 bases lying between them. CDR1 is LNHDA and CDR2 is SQIVND in the germline V gene (reference sequence). CDR3 length: 15 residues. The CDR3: CASSRTATGPYEQYF. The CDR3 bases are TGTGCCAGTAGTCGGACAGCCACCGGCCCGTACGAGCAGTACTTC.

This clonotype came up a few times. The chain recombines TRBV27 with TRBJ2-7, with unresolved D. V lost 5 bases, J lost 7 bases, and 15 bases lay in between. Germline V CDR1 and CDR2: MNHEY, SMNVEV (reference sequence). The CDR3 length is 13 residues. The chain's CDR3 is CASSTTRYREQYF. The CDR3 nucleotides read TGTGCCAGCAGTACGACAAGGTATAGGGAGCAGTACTTC.

This clonotype was recorded at least ten times. J is TRBJ2-1 and V is TRBV29-1, with 10 bases that match TRBD2. The CDR3 runs 15 residues. Germline CDR1 reads SQVTM; CDR2 reads ANQGSEA. V was clipped by 7 bases and J by 9 bases; unmatched bases: 15. The CDR3 protein is CSADIRAGGPGEQFF. DNA for the CDR3: TGCAGCGCCGACATTCGAGCGGGAGGGCCCGGTGAGCAGTTCTTC.

This clonotype turned up a few times. This rearrangement joins TRBV27 to TRBJ1-3, with 9 bases identical to TRBD1. The junction had 8 bases not matched to a gene; V was cut back by 5 bases and J by 3 bases. The CDR3 runs 16 residues. CDR1 and CDR2 from the germline V gene are MNHEY and SMNVEV (reference sequence). CDR3 amino acids: CASSPFPGQGGNTIYF. The CDR3 nucleotides are TGTGCCAGCAGTCCGTTTCCGGGACAGGGTGGAAACACCATATATTTT.